This T cell receptor beta chain was identified during a study of human CD8 memory T cell subsets. General study findings and limits: There was only minimal overlap between the repertoires of stem-like memory and precursor exhausted T cells. Diversity in stem-like memory and precursor exhausted T cells was similarly high, unlike effector memory cells.

Germline V gives CDR1 WSHSY, CDR2 SAAADI. The CDR3 loop spans 14 amino acids. A note on this clonotype: Its cognate antigen is unknown.

Libraries targeted TCR beta using 5' RACE with UMIs. TCRdb derives one entry per CDR3 protein from the 5' RACE reads, leaving out DNA. The record lists almost 9,000 distinct CDR3 sequences, of which the ten most abundant hold 15%. The study classified TPEX cells as CCR7+ PD-1+ TIGIT+ early memory CD8+ T cells bearing exhausted-like traits. Per subset, duplicate vials of about 150,000 sorted CD8+ T cells supplied RNA. V is TRBV10-2 and J is TRBJ2-5; TCRdb proposes TRBD2, but this gene call is untestable without DNA. This TCR was sampled from a human donor in good health. The specimen was CD8+ T cells from PBMCs. CDR3: CASSEGSGQETQYF.